The 2 T cell receptor beta chains presented below share a single source sample, sequenced in a study of blood T cell repertoires in COVID-19. Generated by immunoSEQ multiplex PCR, the TCRdb table keeps only in-frame clones and is missing some. The profile shows 250,000 to 350,000 clones, more than 80% of them singletons. The sample taken for sequencing was PBMCs or T cells enriched from blood (not recorded which). The receptors shown here come from a woman aged 18-35 years who had recovered from COVID-19.

The chain uses TRBV9 and TRBJ1-6; 7 bases line up with TRBD1. V shed 1 base and J 8 bases; nucleotides not matched to a gene: 0. The CDR3 has 13 amino acids. In germline, CDR1 is SGDLS, CDR2 YYNGEE. The CDR3 protein is CASSVTGDSPLHF. CDR3 nucleotide sequence: TGTGCCAGCAGCGTAACAGGGGATTCACCCCTCCACTTT.

To note about this clone: Other DNA sequences in this specimen translate into the identical CDR3. The CDR3 protein is CASSLGQGQETQYF. Written as DNA, the CDR3 is TGTGCCAGCAGCCTCGGACAGGGGCAAGAGACCCAGTACTTC. The chain carries TRBV5-4 and TRBJ2-5; 9 positions agree with TRBD1. The CDR3 covers 14 residues. The junction had 3 bases not matched to a gene; V was cut back by 4 bases and J by 2 bases. Germline-derived CDR1 and CDR2 are SGHNT and YYREEE (reference sequence). The whole variable domain, remainder taken from reference TRBV5-4 and TRBJ2-5, is ETGVTQSPTHLIKTRGQQVTLRCSSQSGHNTVSWYQQALGQGPQFIFQYYREEENGRGNFPPRFSGLQFPNYSSELNVNALELDDSALYLCASSLGQGQETQYFGPGTRLLVL.